This TCR beta chain originates from a study of T cell responses to AZD1222 COVID-19 vaccine. The protocol was immunoSEQ multiplex PCR, while the TCRdb copy is restricted to in-frame clones and leaves out a portion. The sample contains about 81,000 clones, about 90% of which appear only once. The study, taken as a whole, reports: Among vaccine-associated CD4 TCRs, coverage spanned spike, with dominance at 160-218 and 743-854. Unmutated variant regions reportedly attract nearly half of all spike-specific TCRs.

Germline V gene sequence: CDR1 LNHDA, CDR2 SQIVND (reference sequence). The V end was cut by 7 bases, the J end by 7 bases, with 11 bases between. CDR3 length: 12 residues. The count of this clone is one. As yet, its antigen is unknown. The V call is TRBV19, the J call TRBJ2-1; D is unclear. The receptor's source is an adult who received the AZD1222 COVID-19 vaccine. Sequenced here: peripheral blood, sampled 28 days after the second AZD1222 dose. CDR3 sequence (DNA): TGTGCCAGTATGGGTTACGGGAATGAGCAGTTCTTC. Protein sequence: CASMGYGNEQFF. The full variable domain, completed using reference TRBV19 and TRBJ2-1, is DGGITQSPKYLFRKEGQNVTLSCEQNLNHDAMYWYRQDPGQGLRLIYYSQIVNDFQKGDIAEGYSVSREKKESFPLTVTSAQKNPTAFYLCASMGYGNEQFFGPGTRLTVL.